This TCR beta chain was documented in a study of T-cell reconstitution after alpha-beta-depleted transplantation in children. General study points: T cells produced anew were the main source of T-cell counts and diversity one year after transplant.

In germline, CDR1 is MNHNS, CDR2 SASEGT. This CDR3 spans 14 amino acids. After removal of 8 bases from V and 0 bases from J, the junction contained 7 bases not matched to a gene. In this sample, this clonotype turned up many times. Its antigen is not identified. As it was prepared, the TCRbeta library received unique molecular identifiers. MiXCR, applied by TCRdb to the PCR reads, yields one record per CDR3 protein. The data contain over 450,000 distinct CDR3 sequences, under 12% of them singletons. The origin of this receptor is a child younger than 10 with inherited bone marrow failure, due to receive a stem cell transplant. Sequencing used PBMCs, obtained before TCRalphabeta/CD19-depleted stem cell transplant. This chain joins TRBV6-1 and TRBJ2-7; 7 nucleotides match TRBD1. The CDR3 DNA is TGTGCCAGCCAAGGGGGCAGTACCTCCTACGAGCAGTACTTC. It yields the protein CASQGGSTSYEQYF.